This TCR beta chain stems from a study of neurological immune-mediated disorders. This clonotype was found many times. Trimming pared 5 bases from V and 13 bases from J, leaving 21 bases between. This CDR3 spans 13 amino acids. CDR1 and CDR2 from the germline V gene are SGHDT and YYEEEE. TCRdb re-analysed the 5' RACE reads in MiXCR, keeping a single row per CDR3 protein. The top ten clones hold 6% to 8.5% of a sample with tens of thousands of distinct CDR3 sequences, approximately 12% of them seen once. The sample's time point: longitudinal time-point 1 (baseline). The V and J genes are TRBV5-6 and TRBJ1-2; possibly TRBD1 for D (5 bases). The sequenced sample was PBMCs. This clonotype was obtained from a male donor with HTLV-1-associated myelopathy (HAM/TSP). The CDR3 spells CASRGESGLGSTF. The CDR3 coding sequence is TGTGCCAGCAGGGGGGAATCGGGTTTGGGGTCCACCTTC.